This T cell receptor beta chain was identified in a study of blood T cells in healthy people across ages. At the level of the study: Per two T cells, about one barcoded beta molecule was captured through template switching.

Germline CDR1 and CDR2: ENHRY and SYGVKD. CDR3 length: 13 residues. V dropped 2 bases and J dropped 8 bases, with 9 bases sitting between them. A second roughly 6 to 12 cycle PCR used barcoded and J-beta primers. TCRdb independently ran MiXCR on the 5' RACE reads; one entry per CDR3 protein. The sample has hundreds of thousands of distinct CDR3 sequences; approximately 53% are singletons. Investigators took roughly 10 milliliters of peripheral blood from every donor. Findings and limits, study-wide: Observed TCR beta diversity per million T cells went down as age went up. This fall followed a roughly linear course with age. It was the long-lived donors that had more naive CD4+ cells and higher diversity than aged donors.

This clonotype was seen a few times. Antigen unknown. Source material: blood. This receptor was taken from a man between 40 and 49 years old in good health. The V and J genes are TRBV10-3 and TRBJ2-2; D remains unclear. The CDR3 reads CAISEALAGELFF. Here the CDR3 DNA reads TGTGCCATCAGTGAGGCCCTGGCTGGGGAGCTGTTTTTT.